These T cell receptor beta chains were read from a single sample in a study of T cell changes during pregnancy in multiple sclerosis. Assay: immunoSEQ multiplex PCR; the TCRdb copy retains only in-frame clones and omits some. Of approximately 70,000 clones listed, 89% are singletons. The sample here was peripheral blood, taken in the first trimester of pregnancy. These receptor sequences come from a female donor in good health, enrolled as a control in a pregnancy study. Both conserved end residues are part of each CDR3. The D gene is left open where the match is weak. Where a row states a size, it is once, few, many or the class of an expanded clone; other rows omit it.

TRBV19	TRBJ1-1	TRBD1	.	CASSVRDRGSNTEAFF	TGTGCCAGTAGTGTCCGGGACAGGGGTTCGAACACTGAAGCTTTCTTT
TRBV7-6	TRBJ2-2	TRBD2	.	CASSPRLAANTGELFF	TGTGCCAGCAGCCCCCGACTAGCGGCCAACACCGGGGAGCTGTTTTTT
TRBV7-9	TRBJ1-2	.	once	CASSGQLNYGYTF	TGTGCCAGCAGCGGGCAGCTTAACTATGGCTACACCTTC
TRBV19	TRBJ1-2	TRBD1	.	CASNDRGAHGYTF	TGTGCCAGTAATGACAGGGGGGCTCATGGCTACACCTTC
TRBV6-1	TRBJ2-1	.	.	CASRTDPSSYNEQFF	TGTGCCAGTCGGACAGACCCCAGCTCCTACAATGAGCAGTTCTTC
TRBV4-1	TRBJ2-3	.	.	CASSPLLAGGDTQYF	TGCGCCAGCAGCCCCCTTCTCGCCGGGGGAGATACGCAGTATTTT
TRBV19	TRBJ2-1	.	.	CASSSGGVGEQFF	TGTGCCAGTAGCTCCGGCGGGGTAGGTGAGCAGTTCTTC
TRBV6-6	TRBJ1-1	.	.	CASSYSQNTEAFF	TGTGCCAGCAGTTACTCCCAGAACACTGAAGCTTTCTTT
TRBV12-5	TRBJ1-1	TRBD1	.	CASGPGQGNTEAFF	TGTGCTAGTGGACCGGGACAGGGGAACACTGAAGCTTTCTTT
TRBV27	TRBJ2-2	.	.	CASRGEVEIGELFF	TGTGCCAGCAGAGGAGAGGTGGAGATCGGGGAGCTGTTTTTT